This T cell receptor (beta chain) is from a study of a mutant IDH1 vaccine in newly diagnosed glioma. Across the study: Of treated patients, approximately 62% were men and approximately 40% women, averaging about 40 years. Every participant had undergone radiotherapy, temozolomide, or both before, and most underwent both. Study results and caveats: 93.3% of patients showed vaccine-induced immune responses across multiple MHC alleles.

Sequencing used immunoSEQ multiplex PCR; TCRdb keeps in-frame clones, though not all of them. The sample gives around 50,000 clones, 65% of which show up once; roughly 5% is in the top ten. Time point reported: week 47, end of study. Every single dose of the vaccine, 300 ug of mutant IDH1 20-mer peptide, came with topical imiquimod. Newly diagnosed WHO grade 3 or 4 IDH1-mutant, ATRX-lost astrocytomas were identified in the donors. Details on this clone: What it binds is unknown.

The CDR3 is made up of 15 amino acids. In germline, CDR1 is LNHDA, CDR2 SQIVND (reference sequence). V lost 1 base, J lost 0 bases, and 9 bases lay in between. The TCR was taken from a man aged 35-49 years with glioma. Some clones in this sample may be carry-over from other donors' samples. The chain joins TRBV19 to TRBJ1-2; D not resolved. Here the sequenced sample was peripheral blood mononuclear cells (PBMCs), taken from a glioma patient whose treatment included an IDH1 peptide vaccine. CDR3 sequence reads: CASSIVGRANYGYTF. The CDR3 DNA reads TGTGCCAGTAGTATAGTTGGGCGAGCTAACTATGGCTACACCTTC.